The rows below give T cell receptor beta chains drawn from one sample of a study of blood T cell repertoires in COVID-19. Produced via immunoSEQ multiplex PCR; TCRdb's table is partial and in-frame only. The data hold about 61,000 clones, with 85% to 90% observed a single time. Sequencing was performed on peripheral blood. These receptors were collected from a woman aged 45 to 65 with active or convalescent COVID-19. The CDR3 runs from the conserved cysteine through the conserved F or W. A D gene is named only where the DNA matches it firmly. Only some rows state a clone size, as once, few, many or a class for expanded clones.

16,once,TRBD2,TRBJ2-2,TRBV27,TGTGCCACCTCAGTCGGGGTAGCGGGAGGTCTCGGGGAGCTGTTTTTT,CATSVGVAGGLGELFF
12,NA,NA,TRBJ1-2,TRBV12-3/TRBV12-4,TGTGCCAGCAGAGGAGGCCCCTATGGCTACACCTTC,CASRGGPYGYTF
15,NA,TRBD2,TRBJ2-1,TRBV7-3,TGTGCCAGCAGCGTGTCCGGGACTAGCATATATGAGCAGTTCTTC,CASSVSGTSIYEQFF
16,once,NA,TRBJ1-1,TRBV21-1,TGTGCCAGCAGCAAAGTTGTGTCTTTCGGGGGAACTGAAGCTTTCTTT,CASSKVVSFGGTEAFF
16,NA,TRBD1,TRBJ1-1,TRBV6-1,TGTGCCAGCAGTGGCCCGGGACAGTTCATGAACACTGAAGCTTTCTTT,CASSGPGQFMNTEAFF
14,NA,NA,TRBJ1-1,TRBV29-1,TGCAGCGTGGCCCCCCAGGGGACCAACACTGAAGCTTTCTTT,CSVAPQGTNTEAFF
15,few,TRBD1,TRBJ1-1,TRBV7-3,TGTGCCAGCAGCTCCACAGGGGGCGCAGCGTCTGAAGCTTTCTTT,CASSSTGGAASEAFF
15,NA,NA,TRBJ2-7,TRBV6-5,TGTGCCAGCAGTCGCGGACAGCCTAGGACCTACGAGCAGTACTTC,CASSRGQPRTYEQYF
13,NA,NA,TRBJ1-1,TRBV29-1,TGCAGCGTTGAAGGGCTCAGGGTCCCTGAAGCTTTCTTT,CSVEGLRVPEAFF
18,NA,TRBD1,TRBJ1-1,TRBV24-1,TGTGCCACCAGTGATTTGCCTCCTTTGGGACAGGGAAACACTGAAGCTTTCTTT,CATSDLPPLGQGNTEAFF
13,few,NA,TRBJ2-1,TRBV5-4,TGTGCCAGCAGTCGAGACTACCACAATGAGCAGTTCTTC,CASSRDYHNEQFF
20,NA,NA,TRBJ2-1,TRBV9,TGTGCCAGCAGCTCCCCGGTAACGGTCCCACCAAAGAGCTCCTACAATGAGCAGTTCTTC,CASSSPVTVPPKSSYNEQFF
16,NA,TRBD1,TRBJ2-5,TRBV11-2,TGTGCCAGCAGCTTAGGGACAGGGGGGCCCCAAGAGACCCAGTACTTC,CASSLGTGGPQETQYF
14,NA,TRBD1,TRBJ1-2,TRBV2,TGTGCCAGCAGTGGCGGACAGGGGGCCGGTGGCTACACCTTC,CASSGGQGAGGYTF
16,NA,TRBD1,TRBJ2-5,TRBV3-1/TRBV3-2,TGTGCCAGCCAAAAGGGACAGCCTAACTTTCAAGAGACCCAGTACTTC,CASQKGQPNFQETQYF
15,NA,TRBD1,TRBJ2-1,TRBV24-1,TGTGCCACCAGCCTGAGGGACAGGGGGTTAGATGAGCAGTTCTTC,CATSLRDRGLDEQFF
14,NA,NA,TRBJ2-5,TRBV29-1,TGCAGCGTTGTGCCTTGGGACATCCAAGAGACCCAGTACTTC,CSVVPWDIQETQYF
16,once,TRBD2,TRBJ2-7,TRBV28,TGTGCCAGCACAGCGGGTAGCGGGAGTTCTCACTACGAGCAGTACTTC,CASTAGSGSSHYEQYF
11,NA,NA,TRBJ1-2,TRBV20-1,TGCAGTGCTAGTAGCTTTTTGGGCTACACCTTC,CSASSFLGYTF
18,NA,TRBD2,TRBJ2-7,TRBV2,TGTGCCAGCAGGGACCCAATACAGGGCGGGAGGGACCCATACGAGCAGTACTTC,CASRDPIQGGRDPYEQYF
16,NA,TRBD1,TRBJ2-1,TRBV7-3,TGTGCCAGCAGCCCCGGGACAGGAACGAGTATTCTTGAGCAGTTCTTC,CASSPGTGTSILEQFF
17,once,TRBD2,TRBJ2-1,TRBV11-3,TGTGCCAGCAGCGGCCAGGGAGGGGCGGGTCACTACAATGAGCAGTTCTTC,CASSGQGGAGHYNEQFF
16,NA,TRBD1,TRBJ1-3,TRBV11-2,TGTGCCAGCAGCTGGACGACAGGGGCCGCTGGAAACACCATATATTTT,CASSWTTGAAGNTIYF
15,medium-sized,TRBD2,TRBJ2-3,TRBV6-4,TGTGCCAGCTCTCTCGGCGGGAGCCCCACAGATACGCAGTATTTT,CASSLGGSPTDTQYF
14,few,TRBD1,TRBJ1-2,TRBV5-1,TGCGCCAGCAGCTTGGTGACAGGGGAGGGTGGCTACACCTTC,CASSLVTGEGGYTF
14,NA,NA,TRBJ2-3,TRBV27,TGTGCCAGCAGGGGATCCGGGATGAGAGATACGCAGTATTTT,CASRGSGMRDTQYF
14,NA,NA,TRBJ1-1,TRBV9,TGTGCCAGCAGCGTAGGTTTAATGAACACTGAAGCTTTCTTT,CASSVGLMNTEAFF
16,NA,TRBD1,TRBJ2-5,TRBV7-9,TGTGCCAGCAGCCCTGGAGACAGGGGGCACCAAGAGACCCAGTACTTC,CASSPGDRGHQETQYF
15,NA,NA,TRBJ2-2,TRBV5-8,TGTGCCAGCAGCTTCGGACAGAGTAACACCGGGGAGCTGTTTTTT,CASSFGQSNTGELFF
14,NA,NA,TRBJ1-5,TRBV6-5,TGTGCCAGCTCAAGGGAGCAGAGTAGGCAGCCCCAGCATTTT,CASSREQSRQPQHF
14,NA,NA,TRBJ1-1,TRBV9,TGTGCCAGCAGCGTAGCTTTACAGAACACTGAAGCTTTCTTT,CASSVALQNTEAFF
15,NA,TRBD1,TRBJ2-7,TRBV27,TGTGCCAGCAGCAGGCCGGGACAGGGGGCGGGAGAGCAGTACTTC,CASSRPGQGAGEQYF
15,NA,NA,TRBJ2-1,TRBV27,TGTGCCAGCAGTTTAGCGGGTCCGGCGTGGGGTGAGCAGTTCTTC,CASSLAGPAWGEQFF
14,NA,TRBD2,TRBJ2-7,TRBV27,TGTGCCAGCAGTTTAGGCGGGGGTCGGTACGAGCAGTACTTC,CASSLGGGRYEQYF
16,NA,TRBD2,TRBJ2-1,TRBV2,TGTGCCAGCAGTGAAGTGGGGGGAGGGCCCTCCAATGAGCAGTTCTTC,CASSEVGGGPSNEQFF
15,NA,NA,TRBJ1-5,TRBV5-5,TGTGCCAGCAGCTTGTACGGGGTACATGATCAGCCCCAGCATTTT,CASSLYGVHDQPQHF
13,NA,NA,TRBJ2-7,TRBV11-2,TGTGCCAGCAGCTTACGAGGTTCCTACGAGCAGTACTTC,CASSLRGSYEQYF
15,NA,NA,TRBJ2-1,TRBV11-2,TGTGCCAGCAGCTTGGGCGGGGCCTCCTACAATGAGCAGTTCTTC,CASSLGGASYNEQFF
21,NA,TRBD1,TRBJ1-6,TRBV27,TGTGCCAGCAGTTTAGTTTCTTCAACCCCGGACAGGACGGGGAATAATTCACCCCTCCACTTT,CASSLVSSTPDRTGNNSPLHF
14,NA,NA,TRBJ2-7,TRBV6-5,TGTGCCAGCAGCCGATCCCGGGACACCTACGAGCAGTACTTC,CASSRSRDTYEQYF
13,NA,NA,TRBJ2-3,TRBV6-4,TGTGCCAGCAGTTATGAGTTACCAGATACGCAGTATTTT,CASSYELPDTQYF
18,few,TRBD2,TRBJ2-3,TRBV5-4,TGTGCCAGCAGCCCCCGACGACGCGGGAGGGGGAGCACAGATACGCAGTATTTT,CASSPRRRGRGSTDTQYF
15,NA,TRBD2,TRBJ2-5,TRBV7-3,TGTGCCAGCAGCTTAAGGGGCGGGAGTCGAGAGACCCAGTACTTC,CASSLRGGSRETQYF
16,NA,NA,TRBJ1-1,TRBV6-5,TGTGCCAGCAGTTACGGTCTGGTGGGGCGGCACACTGAAGCTTTCTTT,CASSYGLVGRHTEAFF
15,few,NA,TRBJ1-5,TRBV19,TGTGCCAGTAGTATCCTACGGGAGGCAAGTCAGCCCCAGCATTTT,CASSILREASQPQHF
13,NA,NA,TRBJ2-3,TRBV2,TGTGCCAGCAGATACAGCCTCACAGATACGCAGTATTTT,CASRYSLTDTQYF
17,NA,TRBD2,TRBJ2-3,TRBV19,TGTGCCACCAACAGCGGGGCGGGACTGACCTTCGGGTATACGCAGTATTTT,CATNSGAGLTFGYTQYF
12,NA,NA,TRBJ2-7,TRBV5-6,TGTGCCAGCAGCTTGGCCGGTAACGAGCAGTACTTC,CASSLAGNEQYF
17,NA,TRBD2,TRBJ2-3,TRBV18,TGTGCCAGCTCACCAGGGACTAGCGGGAGTGGCACAGATACGCAGTATTTT,CASSPGTSGSGTDTQYF